The 11 T cell receptor beta chains in this list originate from one sample, sequenced in a study of graft-versus-host responses after intestinal transplantation. These receptors are not linked to any known antigen. Clones were sequenced by immunoSEQ multiplex PCR, and TCRdb holds only the in-frame ones, with some missing. Among about 110,000 clones, roughly 95% were seen once, and the ten largest hold roughly 0.5%. Sequenced here: unstimulated CD8+ T cells sorted from spleen or lymph node cells, sampled before intestinal transplant. These receptors were taken from a human donor who received an intestinal transplant.

The chain couples TRBV7-9 to TRBJ1-1; D is unresolved. Trimming removed 3 bases from V and 1 base from J, with 6 bases in between. Germline CDR1 reads SEHNR; CDR2 reads FQNEAQ (reference sequence). The CDR3 length is 13 residues. The CDR3 DNA follows: TGTGCCAGCAGCTTGGCAGGGAACACTGAAGCTTTCTTT. Protein sequence: CASSLAGNTEAFF.

The rearrangement uses TRBV29-1 and TRBJ2-3; perhaps TRBD2 as D (6 bases). Deletions cut 3 bases from V and 0 bases from J, with 22 bases between. This CDR3 spans 18 amino acids. CDR1 is SQVTM, CDR2 ANQGSEA, per germline. The CDR3 sequence: CSVDPSSGLYSSTDTQYF. In nucleotides, the CDR3 is TGCAGCGTTGACCCATCAAGCGGGTTATACTCTAGCACAGATACGCAGTATTTT.

This chain joins TRBV4-2 and TRBJ2-1, with D uncertain. In germline, CDR1 is LGHNA, CDR2 YNFKEQ. This CDR3 has 19 amino acids. Trimming pared 0 bases from V and 1 base from J, leaving 19 bases between. CDR3 in amino acids: CASSQDPLGYASSYNEQFF. The CDR3 DNA reads as TGTGCCAGCAGCCAAGATCCCCTCGGCTATGCCTCATCCTACAATGAGCAGTTCTTC.

This chain joins TRBV5-1 and TRBJ2-3; D not certain. Germline assignment: CDR1 SGHRS and CDR2 YFSETQ. This CDR3 comprises 11 residues. V shed 6 bases and J shed 9 bases, with 11 bases lying between them. CDR3 sequence (DNA): TGCGCCAGCACCGTGTCCGGGACGCAGTATTTT. This codes for CASTVSGTQYF.

The chain links TRBV19 to TRBJ2-1, with 7 bases matching TRBD2. J gave up 7 bases and V 6 bases, and 12 bases lay outside the gene matches. The CDR3 is 15 residues long. Germline CDR1 is LNHDA and CDR2 is SQIVND (reference sequence). CDR3: CASSLLARGANEQFF. CDR3 DNA sequence: TGTGCCAGTAGCCTACTAGCGCGGGGTGCGAATGAGCAGTTCTTC.

V and J are TRBV14 and TRBJ1-2; 8 bases are shared with TRBD1. This CDR3 is built from 14 residues. CDR1 SGHDN and CDR2 FVKESK come from the germline V gene. With 5 bases clipped from V and 6 bases from J, the junction kept 8 bases outside the gene matches. CDR3 in DNA: TGTGCCAGCAGCTATACGACAGGGGTAAATGGCTACACCTTC. Translated: CASSYTTGVNGYTF.

The chain links TRBV19 to TRBJ2-7; D may be TRBD2 (6 bases). The CDR3 is 12 amino acids. V dropped 5 bases and J dropped 5 bases, with 10 bases sitting between them. The germline V gene has CDR1 LNHDA and CDR2 SQIVND (reference sequence). The CDR3 loop reads CASSLGTDEQYF. CDR3 DNA: TGTGCCAGTAGTCTAGGGACTGACGAGCAGTACTTC.

The chain employs TRBV27 and TRBJ1-2, with 10 bases matching TRBD1. Trimming removed 6 bases from V and 6 bases from J; junction bases left unmatched: 4. This CDR3 region has 13 residues. Germline CDR1 MNHEY, CDR2 SMNVEV (reference sequence). The CDR3 here is CASSPDRGHGYTF. DNA for the CDR3: TGTGCCAGCAGCCCAGACAGGGGGCATGGCTACACCTTC.

The chain couples TRBV19 to TRBJ2-1, with no clear D. The V end lost 1 base, the J end lost 5 bases, and 9 bases lay between the germline ends. The CDR3 has 14 amino acids. Germline assignment: CDR1 LNHDA and CDR2 SQIVND (reference sequence). This chain's CDR3 is CASSIVLGNNEQFF. The CDR3 bases are TGTGCCAGTAGTATAGTTCTGGGTAACAATGAGCAGTTCTTC.

V gene TRBV30 combines with J gene TRBJ2-7; 10 bases map to TRBD1. The CDR3 is 12 residues long. V lost 1 base, J lost 7 bases, and 1 base stayed unmatched. In germline, CDR1 is GTSNPN, CDR2 SVGIG (reference sequence). CDR3 DNA: TGTGCCTGGAGTGAGGACAGGGGGGAGCAGTACTTC. Encoded protein: CAWSEDRGEQYF.

The genes are TRBV9 and TRBJ2-2; no clear D. V was clipped by 0 bases and J by 4 bases, with 4 bases between them. The CDR3 spans 13 residues. Germline CDR1 is SGDLS and CDR2 is YYNGEE. CDR3 protein: CASSVGATGELFF. The CDR3 DNA follows: TGTGCCAGCAGCGTAGGGGCCACCGGGGAGCTGTTTTTT.